This entry features one TCR beta chain sequence. Its antigen remains unidentified. Original processing methods: From ImmunoSEQ came sequences covering only the junction and carrying no quality scores, so filtering differed. The repertoire was sequenced with immunoSEQ multiplex PCR; TCRdb's copy has only in-frame clones and lacks some. For V, J and clone size, that table is used; D and trimming come from the DNA. The table lists some 360,000 clones, 70% to 75% of them singletons. The entry originates in a study of shared clonotypes between healthy human individuals. Study findings and constraints: Sampling involved blood alone; tissue repertoires likely differ. Naive CD4 clonotypes were shared across a handful of donors at 4% to 5%.

Germline-derived CDR1 and CDR2 are KGHSH and LQKENI. The CDR3 contains 14 residues. V shed 3 bases and J 4 bases; nucleotides not matched to a gene: 2. The chain joins TRBV18 to TRBJ1-4; 7 bases match TRBD1. This clonotype originated in a man aged 25 to 40 in good health. The sample was memory CD4+ T cells sorted from blood. Sample subset: CD45RA-negative fraction. The CDR3, as DNA: TGTGCCAGCTCACCGGACAGGTTTAATGAAAAACTGTTTTTT. Encoded protein: CASSPDRFNEKLFF.